This TCR beta chain was recovered during a study of blood T cell repertoires in COVID-19. The CDR3 has 13 residues. V shed 2 bases and J shed 4 bases, with 6 bases lying between them. Germline V gene lookup returns CDR1 LNHNV and CDR2 YYDKDF (reference sequence). In the original workflow: From reference gene primer amplification, estimates of nucleated cell counts were derived. Libraries were prepared by immunoSEQ multiplex PCR; TCRdb keeps only in-frame clonotypes and omits some of them. That table is the source of V, J and clone size, and D and trimming were worked out from the DNA. Here the sample spans under 250,000 clones, about 84% being singletons.

V gene TRBV15 combines with J gene TRBJ1-5; D is possibly TRBD1 (5 bases). Sequenced material: peripheral blood. The receptor comes from a woman of 80 years or more with COVID-19, enrolled during active disease. The CDR3 DNA reads TGTGCCACCAGCAGACAGGGAAATCAGCCCCAGCATTTT. This sequence encodes CATSRQGNQPQHF.